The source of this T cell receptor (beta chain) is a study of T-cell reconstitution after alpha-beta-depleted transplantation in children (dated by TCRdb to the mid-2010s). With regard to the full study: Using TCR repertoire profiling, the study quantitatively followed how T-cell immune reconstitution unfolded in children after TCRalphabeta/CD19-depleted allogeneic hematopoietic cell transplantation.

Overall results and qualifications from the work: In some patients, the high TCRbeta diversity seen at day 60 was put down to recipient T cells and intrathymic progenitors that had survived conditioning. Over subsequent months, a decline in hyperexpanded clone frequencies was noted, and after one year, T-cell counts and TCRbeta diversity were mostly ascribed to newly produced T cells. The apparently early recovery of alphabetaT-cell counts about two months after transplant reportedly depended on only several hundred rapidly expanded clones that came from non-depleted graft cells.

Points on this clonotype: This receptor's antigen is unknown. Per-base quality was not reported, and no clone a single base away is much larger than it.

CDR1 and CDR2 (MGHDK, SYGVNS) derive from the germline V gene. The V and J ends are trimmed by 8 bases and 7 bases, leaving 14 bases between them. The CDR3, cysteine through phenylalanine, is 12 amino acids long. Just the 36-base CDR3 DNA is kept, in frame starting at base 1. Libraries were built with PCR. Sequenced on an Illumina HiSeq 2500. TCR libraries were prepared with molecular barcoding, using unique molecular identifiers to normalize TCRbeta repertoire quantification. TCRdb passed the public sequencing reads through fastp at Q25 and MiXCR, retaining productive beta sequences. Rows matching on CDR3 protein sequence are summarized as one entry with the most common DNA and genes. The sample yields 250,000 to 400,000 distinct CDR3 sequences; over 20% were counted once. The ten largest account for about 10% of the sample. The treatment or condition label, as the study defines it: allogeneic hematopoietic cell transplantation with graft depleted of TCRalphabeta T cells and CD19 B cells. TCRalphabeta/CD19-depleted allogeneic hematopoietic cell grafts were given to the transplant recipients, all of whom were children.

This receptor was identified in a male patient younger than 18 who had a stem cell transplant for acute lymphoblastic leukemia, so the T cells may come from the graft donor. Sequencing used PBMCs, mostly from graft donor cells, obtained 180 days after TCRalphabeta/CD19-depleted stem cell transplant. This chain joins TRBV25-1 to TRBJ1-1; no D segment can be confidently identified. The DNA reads TGTGCCAGCCTCTCGGGGAGGCGTGAAGCTTTCTTT. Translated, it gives CASLSGRREAFF. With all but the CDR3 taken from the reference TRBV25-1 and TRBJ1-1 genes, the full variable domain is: EADIYQTPRYLVIGTGKKITLECSQTMGHDKMYWYQQDPGMELHLIHYSYGVNSTEKGDLSSESTVSRIRTEHFPLTLESARPSHTSQYLCASLSGRREAFFGQGTRLTVV.